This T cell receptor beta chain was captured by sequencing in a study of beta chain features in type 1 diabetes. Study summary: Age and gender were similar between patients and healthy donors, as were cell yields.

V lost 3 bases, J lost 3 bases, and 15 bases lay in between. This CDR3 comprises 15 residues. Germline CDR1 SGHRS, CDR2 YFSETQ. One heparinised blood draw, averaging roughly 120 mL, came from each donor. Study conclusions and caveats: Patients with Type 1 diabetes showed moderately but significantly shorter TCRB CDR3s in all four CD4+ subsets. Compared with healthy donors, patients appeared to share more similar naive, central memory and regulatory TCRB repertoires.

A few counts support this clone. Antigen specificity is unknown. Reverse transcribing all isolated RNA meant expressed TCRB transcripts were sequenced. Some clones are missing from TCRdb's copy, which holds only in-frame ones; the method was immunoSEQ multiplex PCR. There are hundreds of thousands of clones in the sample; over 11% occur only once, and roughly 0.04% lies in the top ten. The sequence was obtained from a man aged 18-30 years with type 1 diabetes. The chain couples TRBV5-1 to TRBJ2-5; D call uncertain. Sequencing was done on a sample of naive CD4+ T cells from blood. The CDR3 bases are TGCGCCAGCAGCTCCCAAGGCGGTCAGAAAGAGACCCAGTACTTC. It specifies CASSSQGGQKETQYF.